This entry is about one T cell receptor (beta chain). Its matching antigen is unknown. The sample is drawn from a study of cytomegalovirus exposure and HLA in healthy donors. Looking at the study overall: The roughly 120 validation repertoires were reported in a later analysis to have been generated on the same platform as the roughly 670 first-cohort repertoires. The study's findings and limits: The majority of TCR sequences were rare, yet some public TCRs appeared in many donors. The study recorded fewer than 200 TCR beta chains that were cytomegalovirus-associated. In vitro work confirmed that a few CMV-associated chains recognize CMV antigens.

CDR1 MNHNS and CDR2 SASEGT come from the germline V gene. The germline V and J ends were trimmed by 8 bases and 3 bases, with 14 bases remaining between them. The CDR3 extends over 14 amino acids. The method was immunoSEQ multiplex PCR; TCRdb's version includes in-frame clones alone and lacks a portion of them. The data show 200,000 or so clones, with more than 80% seen just once and approximately 7% held by the top ten. The clonotype originates from a man aged 18 to 35 in good health and CMV-seropositive. This chain uses TRBV6-1 with TRBJ2-1; no reliable D call. Sequenced sample: PBMCs. Here the CDR3 reads CASWMAAYYNEQFF. The DNA of the CDR3 is TGTGCCAGCTGGATGGCAGCGTACTACAATGAGCAGTTCTTC.